The clone carrying this T cell receptor beta chain was recorded many times. What it binds is not known. Priming with a constant-region primer yielded TCR beta cDNA from 400 to 550 ng total RNA. Three nested multiplex PCR rounds, a slightly modified ARM-PCR, produced the libraries for TCR beta. TRBV1-TRBV30 forward primers paired with a C-beta reverse primer were used in the first two PCR rounds, which ran approximately 10 cycles each. MiXCR, applied by TCRdb to the multiplex PCR reads, yields one record per CDR3 protein. The sample consists of approximately 320,000 distinct CDR3 sequences, around 50% of them appearing once. The source of the sample is a study of tumor-infiltrating lymphocytes in primary liver carcinoma. At the level of the study: Measuring about 4 to 10 cm across, the tumors were staged as T1-T3 N0M0. Study-level points and caveats: Between tumor regions, pairs overlapped more than tumor-adjacent and tumor-blood pairs did.

Germline CDR1 is SGHAT and CDR2 is FQNNGV. Trimming removed 4 bases from V and 6 bases from J, with 25 bases in between. This CDR3 has 18 amino acids. Unsorted whole blood yielded the blood RNA, and germline DNA was also extracted. Sequencing was done on a sample of peripheral blood. The receptor was derived from a woman aged 25-40 years with primary liver carcinoma and hepatitis B virus infection. This chain uses TRBV11-2 with TRBJ2-4; TRBD2 is a possible D gene (5 bases). This CDR3 reads CASSSIMGDAMEINIQYF. The CDR3, as DNA: TGTGCCAGCAGCTCCATTATGGGAGACGCCATGGAGATAAACATTCAGTACTTC.